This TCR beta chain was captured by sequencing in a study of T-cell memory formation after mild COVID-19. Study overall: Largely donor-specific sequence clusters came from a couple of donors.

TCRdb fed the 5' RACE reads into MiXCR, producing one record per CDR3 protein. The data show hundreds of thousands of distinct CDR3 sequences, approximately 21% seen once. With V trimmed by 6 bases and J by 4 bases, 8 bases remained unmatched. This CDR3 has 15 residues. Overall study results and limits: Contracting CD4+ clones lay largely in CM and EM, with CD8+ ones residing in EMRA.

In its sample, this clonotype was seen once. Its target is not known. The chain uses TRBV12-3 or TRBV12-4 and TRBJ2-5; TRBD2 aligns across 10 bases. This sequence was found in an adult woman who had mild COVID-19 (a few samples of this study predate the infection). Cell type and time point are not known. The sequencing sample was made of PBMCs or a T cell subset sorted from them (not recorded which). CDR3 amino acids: CASRQAGGQGETQYF. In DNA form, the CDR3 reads TGTGCCAGCAGGCAAGCGGGGGGGCAGGGAGAGACCCAGTACTTC.